The T cell receptor beta chain under discussion was sequenced for a study of cytomegalovirus exposure and HLA in healthy donors. PCR amplification relied on 60 Vbeta primers (plus 13 Jbeta primers). TCRdb's table, derived via immunoSEQ multiplex PCR, lists solely in-frame clones and lacks some. Of over 100,000 clones listed, 81% are singletons. Germline lookup yields CDR1 SGHDN and CDR2 FVKESK. CDR3 size: 17 residues. Losses at the gene ends were 0 bases for V and 6 bases for J; bases not matched to a gene: 12. This clone was seen once. The chain recombines TRBV14 with TRBJ2-3; 7 bases fit TRBD2. Sequencing used PBMCs. The TCR originated in a woman in her twenties or thirties in good health and CMV-seronegative. The DNA for the CDR3 is TGTGCCAGCAGCCAAGATTTGGGACTAAACGGTAGGGATACGCAGTATTTT. This translates into CASSQDLGLNGRDTQYF.